The TCR beta chain described here comes from a study of T cell repertoires in cytomegalovirus infection. Across the study: Through public TCR beta signatures, both CMV infection and matching HLA type were indicated.

V lost 5 bases, J lost 0 bases, and 2 bases stayed unmatched. Germline V gives CDR1 MNHEY, CDR2 SVGEGT. The CDR3 contains 15 residues. TCRdb passed the reads through MiXCR, listing each CDR3 protein once. Counted here are around 740,000 distinct CDR3 sequences, 35% occurring once; the ten biggest clones make up 2.8%. The sequenced material came from PBMCs. This sequence originates from a human donor in good health (CMV status not recorded). Some clones in this sample may be carry-over from other donors' samples. The chain joins TRBV6-2 or TRBV6-3 to TRBJ1-1; TRBD1 aligns across 11 bases. Here the CDR3 DNA reads TGTGCCAGCAGTAGGACAGGGGGCTTGAACACTGAAGCTTTCTTT. Amino acids: CASSRTGGLNTEAFF.